This section outlines one TCR beta chain sequence together with its context. Which antigen it targets is not known. Base qualities are missing; no much larger clone stands one base away. TCRbeta CDR3 regions were amplified from genomic DNA using the immunoSEQ Assay, a bias-controlled multiplex PCR. The study's own analysis went as follows. The number of nucleated cells in each sample was estimated by amplification of reference gene primers within the assay. To quantify the absolute abundance of each unique TCRbeta CDR3 rearrangement, sequence reads were collapsed and filtered. For each sample, productive Simpson clonality was calculated as the square root of Simpson's diversity index across productive rearrangements. As stored in TCRdb, this immuneACCESS dataset retains in-frame rearrangements with V and J assigned. A fraction of the clones does not appear; measured against another copy, unresolved V genes explain less than half of the discrepancy, and the remainder lacks a known reason. Clone size and V and J calls were adopted from that table, with D and trimming inferred from the DNA. The sample profile shows over 95,000 clones; about 89% of them were found once. The top ten constitute about a fifth of the sample.

Each collaborating institution followed its own protocols to collect whole blood in K2EDTA tubes. For TCRbeta analysis, collaborators shipped samples in one of three forms: frozen whole blood, isolated PBMCs, or DNA extracted from either of those sample types. The data originate from a study of blood T cell repertoires in COVID-19 (dated by TCRdb to about 2020). For context, the study as a whole: Samples from collaborators originated in the United States, Italy and Spain and spanned both the acute and convalescent phases of COVID-19. Subjects who had been exposed to COVID-19, were actively infected with it, or had recovered from it provided the deeply sampled blood TCRbeta repertoires that made up the dataset. Where HLA class I and class II types were available, the types were taken from metadata supplied by the sample provider, not from assay-based typing. The samples were drawn from two sources: the first 160 participants of the ongoing ImmuneRACE study, and over 1,000 subjects contributed by 6 global collaborators. The sample metadata nearly always contained a de-identified subject ID, COVID-19 status, age in years and sex. The repertoires were released in a freely available public database intended as a resource for research on the immune response to SARS-CoV-2. The prospective study material was composed of cDNA or gDNA derived from T cells, B-cell-depleted T cells, or PBMCs.

General conclusions and limits of the study: The quantity of clinical and demographic metadata differed by source and by participant and was supplied without curation.

What was sequenced was peripheral blood. This sequence was found in a human donor with acute or convalescent COVID-19. The donor label of this sample is uncertain.

CDR3 loop: CASSFNRGSSNQPQHF. At the DNA level, the sequence is TGTGCCAGCAGCTTTAACAGGGGGTCTAGCAATCAGCCCCAGCATTTT. Recombination connected TRBV7-8 to TRBJ1-5; the junction holds 8 bases that match TRBD1. The CDR3 numbers 16 residues from cysteine through phenylalanine. Only the CDR3 DNA stays, 48 bases, in frame from base 1. The germline V and J ends show losses of 3 bases and 0 bases respectively, and no gene match explains 4 bases of the junction. From a lookup of the germline V gene, CDR1 and CDR2 are SGHVS and FQNEAQ.